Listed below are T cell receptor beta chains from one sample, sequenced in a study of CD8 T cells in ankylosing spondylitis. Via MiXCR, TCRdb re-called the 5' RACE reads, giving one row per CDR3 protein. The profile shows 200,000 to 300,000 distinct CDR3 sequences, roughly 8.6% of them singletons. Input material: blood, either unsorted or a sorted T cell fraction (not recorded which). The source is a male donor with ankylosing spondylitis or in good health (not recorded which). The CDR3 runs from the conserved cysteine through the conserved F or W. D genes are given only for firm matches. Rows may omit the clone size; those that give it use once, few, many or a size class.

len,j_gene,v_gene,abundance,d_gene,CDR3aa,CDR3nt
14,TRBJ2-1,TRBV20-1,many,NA,CSASPGGPRNEQFF,TGCAGTGCCTCCCCTGGGGGGCCAAGGAATGAGCAGTTCTTC
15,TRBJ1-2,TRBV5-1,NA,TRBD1,CASSPDRGPNYGYTF,TGCGCCAGCAGCCCTGACAGGGGGCCTAACTATGGCTACACCTTC
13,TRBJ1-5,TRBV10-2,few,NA,CASRAGANQPQHF,TGCGCCAGCAGAGCCGGGGCCAATCAGCCCCAGCATTTT
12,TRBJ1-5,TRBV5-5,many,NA,CALGGGVQPQHF,TGTGCTCTCGGCGGGGGGGTCCAGCCCCAGCATTTT
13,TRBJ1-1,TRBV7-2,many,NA,CASSLQWNTEAFF,TGTGCCAGCAGCCTTCAGTGGAACACTGAAGCTTTCTTT
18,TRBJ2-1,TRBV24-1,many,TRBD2,CATSDSLASGSSYNEQFF,TGTGCCACCAGTGATTCGTTGGCTAGCGGGAGCTCCTACAATGAGCAGTTCTTC
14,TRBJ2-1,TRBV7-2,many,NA,CASSPHSGPDEQFF,TGTGCCAGCAGTCCCCATTCCGGGCCAGATGAGCAGTTCTTC
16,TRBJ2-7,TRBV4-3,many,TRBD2,CASSQDVTSFSYEQYF,TGCGCCAGCAGCCAAGACGTGACTAGCTTCTCTTACGAGCAGTACTTC
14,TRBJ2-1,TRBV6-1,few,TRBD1,CATRQGIGYNEQFF,TGTGCCACCAGACAGGGGATAGGGTACAATGAGCAGTTCTTC
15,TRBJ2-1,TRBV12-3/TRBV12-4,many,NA,CASSSPSTAYNEQFF,TGTGCCAGCAGTTCCCCTAGCACGGCCTACAATGAGCAGTTCTTC
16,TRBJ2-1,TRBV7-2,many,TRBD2,CASSLVGGLANNEQFF,TGTGCCAGCAGCTTAGTGGGAGGACTAGCGAACAATGAGCAGTTCTTC
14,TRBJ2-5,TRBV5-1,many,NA,CASSLGQHQETQYF,TGCGCCAGCAGCTTGGGACAGCACCAAGAGACCCAGTACTTC
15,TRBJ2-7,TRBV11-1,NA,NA,CASSWWRGSGYEQYF,TGTGCCAGCAGCTGGTGGCGGGGATCTGGGTACGAGCAGTACTTC
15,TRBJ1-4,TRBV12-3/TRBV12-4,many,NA,CASSPVEGGTEKLFF,TGTGCCAGCAGCCCCGTCGAAGGGGGGACTGAAAAACTGTTTTTT
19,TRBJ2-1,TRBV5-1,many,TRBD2,CASSLGLAGVRMSHNEQFF,TGCGCCAGCAGCTTGGGACTAGCGGGAGTAAGAATGTCCCACAATGAGCAGTTCTTC
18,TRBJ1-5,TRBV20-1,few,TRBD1,CSARPPLRGHLSNQPQHF,TGCAGTGCTAGACCCCCCTTGAGGGGGCATCTTAGCAATCAGCCCCAGCATTTT
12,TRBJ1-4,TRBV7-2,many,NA,CASSYGNEKLFF,TGTGCCAGCAGCTACGGTAATGAAAAACTGTTTTTT
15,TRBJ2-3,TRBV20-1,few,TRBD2,CSAPPSGTVGDTQYF,TGCAGTGCTCCACCTAGCGGGACAGTAGGAGATACGCAGTATTTT
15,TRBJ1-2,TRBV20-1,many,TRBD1,CSASGSNQGAGGYTF,TGCAGTGCTAGTGGGTCTAATCAGGGGGCGGGCGGCTACACCTTC
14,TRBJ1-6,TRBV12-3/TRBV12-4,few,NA,CASSRRGGGSPLHF,TGTGCCAGCAGCCGAAGGGGAGGAGGTTCACCCCTCCACTTT
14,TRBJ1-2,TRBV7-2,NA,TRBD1,CASSFQGAVQGYTF,TGTGCCAGCAGCTTCCAGGGGGCTGTTCAGGGCTACACCTTC
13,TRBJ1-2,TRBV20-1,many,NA,CSARVNFLDGYTF,TGCAGTGCTAGAGTAAATTTTTTGGATGGCTACACCTTC
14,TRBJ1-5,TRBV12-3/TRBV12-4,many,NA,CASSLRGSNQPQHF,TGTGCCAGCAGTTTACGGGGGAGCAATCAGCCCCAGCATTTT
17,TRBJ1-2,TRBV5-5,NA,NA,CASSLTPRSDGNYGYTF,TGTGCCAGCAGCTTAACCCCAAGATCCGACGGGAACTATGGCTACACCTTC
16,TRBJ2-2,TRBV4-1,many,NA,CASSQEGGGNTGELFF,TGCGCCAGCAGCCAAGAAGGAGGCGGGAACACCGGGGAGCTGTTTTTT
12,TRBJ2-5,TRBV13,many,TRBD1,CASSLEGATQYF,TGTGCCAGCAGTCTAGAGGGGGCGACCCAGTACTTC
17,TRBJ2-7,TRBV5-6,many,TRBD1,CASSRKPGQTYSYEQYF,TGTGCCAGCAGCCGTAAGCCGGGACAGACTTACTCCTACGAGCAGTACTTC
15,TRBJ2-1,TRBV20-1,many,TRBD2,CSARGPGLAGGEQFF,TGCAGTGCTAGAGGCCCGGGACTAGCGGGTGGGGAGCAGTTCTTC
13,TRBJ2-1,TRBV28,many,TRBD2,CATGLAGGNEQFF,TGTGCCACCGGACTAGCGGGAGGGAATGAGCAGTTCTTC
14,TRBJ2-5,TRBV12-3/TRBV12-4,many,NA,CASSFLGEGETQYF,TGTGCCAGCAGTTTCCTCGGAGAAGGGGAGACCCAGTACTTC
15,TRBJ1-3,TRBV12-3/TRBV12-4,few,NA,CASSLYRNSGNTIYF,TGTGCCAGCAGTTTGTACAGGAACTCTGGAAACACCATATATTTT
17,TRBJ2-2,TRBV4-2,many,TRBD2,CASSQKTSGGATGELFF,TGTGCCAGCAGCCAGAAAACTAGCGGGGGTGCCACCGGGGAGCTGTTTTTT
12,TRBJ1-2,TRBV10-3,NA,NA,CATRDVYYGYTF,TGTGCCACCCGAGACGTATACTATGGCTACACCTTC
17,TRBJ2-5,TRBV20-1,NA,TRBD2,CSARFDGTSGTRGTQYF,TGCAGTGCTAGATTCGATGGGACTAGCGGGACCAGGGGGACCCAGTACTTC
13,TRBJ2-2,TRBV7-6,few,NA,CASSSRQAGELFF,TGTGCCAGCAGCTCGCGACAGGCCGGGGAGCTGTTTTTT
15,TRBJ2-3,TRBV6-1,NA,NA,CATQPGQPSTDTQYF,TGTGCCACCCAACCGGGACAACCCTCCACAGATACGCAGTATTTT
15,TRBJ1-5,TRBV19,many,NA,CASSPGQGNNQPQHF,TGTGCCAGTAGCCCTGGGCAGGGTAACAATCAGCCCCAGCATTTT
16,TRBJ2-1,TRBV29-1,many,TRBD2,CSVEDGLAKPYNEQFF,TGCAGCGTTGAGGACGGACTAGCGAAACCCTACAATGAGCAGTTCTTC
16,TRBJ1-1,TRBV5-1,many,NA,CASSDGYHPQNTEAFF,TGCGCCAGCAGCGACGGGTACCACCCGCAAAACACTGAAGCTTTCTTT
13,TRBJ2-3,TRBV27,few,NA,CASRGGAGDTQYF,TGTGCCAGCAGGGGGGGCGCGGGAGATACGCAGTATTTT
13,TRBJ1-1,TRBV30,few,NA,CAWSARVVSEAFF,TGTGCCTGGAGTGCCAGGGTGGTTTCTGAAGCTTTCTTT
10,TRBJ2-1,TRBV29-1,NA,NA,CSPGHNEQFF,TGCAGTCCCGGCCACAATGAGCAGTTCTTC
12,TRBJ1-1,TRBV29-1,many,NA,CSVDGRGTEAFF,TGCAGCGTTGATGGACGTGGCACTGAAGCTTTCTTT
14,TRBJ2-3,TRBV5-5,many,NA,CASSLPQRTDTQYF,TGTGCCAGCAGCTTACCACAACGCACAGATACGCAGTATTTT
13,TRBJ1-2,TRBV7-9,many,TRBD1,CSVVTGEIYGYTF,TGTTCAGTAGTAACAGGGGAGATCTATGGCTACACCTTC
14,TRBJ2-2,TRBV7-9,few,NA,CASRETGNTGELFF,TGTGCCAGCAGGGAGACGGGAAACACCGGGGAGCTGTTTTTT
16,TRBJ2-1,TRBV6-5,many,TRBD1,CASSYSWTGSYNEQFF,TGTGCCAGCAGTTACTCGTGGACAGGGTCATACAATGAGCAGTTCTTC
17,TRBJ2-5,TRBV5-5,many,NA,CASSLDGPLGRQETQYF,TGTGCCAGCAGCTTGGACGGCCCATTAGGACGACAAGAGACCCAGTACTTC
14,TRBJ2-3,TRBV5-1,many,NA,CASSLGVSPDTQYF,TGCGCCAGCAGCTTGGGGGTCTCACCAGATACGCAGTATTTT
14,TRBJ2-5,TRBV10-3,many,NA,CAIRGGATGETQYF,TGTGCCATCAGAGGGGGGGCGACGGGGGAGACCCAGTACTTC
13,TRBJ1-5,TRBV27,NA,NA,CASSPALSQPQHF,TGTGCCAGCAGTCCGGCCCTAAGTCAGCCCCAGCATTTT
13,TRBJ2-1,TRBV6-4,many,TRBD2,CATGTSVYNEQFF,TGTGCCACCGGGACTAGCGTGTACAATGAGCAGTTCTTC
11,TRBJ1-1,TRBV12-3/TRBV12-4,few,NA,CASSPEAEAFF,TGTGCCAGCAGCCCTGAGGCTGAAGCTTTCTTT